These T cell receptor beta chains were read from a single sample in a study of T cell responses to AZD1222 COVID-19 vaccine. Clones were sequenced by immunoSEQ multiplex PCR, and TCRdb holds only the in-frame ones, with some missing. This sample yields around 160,000 clones, of which 75% to 90% are seen a single time; roughly 4.5% belongs to the top ten. Material: peripheral blood, obtained on day 0 of MenACWY control vaccination. These receptors were collected from an adult in good health. Each CDR3 is given with its conserved first and last residue. A D gene is named only where the DNA matches it firmly.

v_call: TRBV4-1
j_call: TRBJ2-3
d_call: -
cdr3_aa: CASSQGWEFTDTQYF

v_call: TRBV4-1
j_call: TRBJ1-3
d_call: -
cdr3_aa: CASSQDLAKSSGNTIYF

v_call: TRBV7-2
j_call: TRBJ1-4
d_call: -
cdr3_aa: CASSDQGFMANEKLFF

v_call: TRBV13
j_call: TRBJ2-3
d_call: TRBD2
cdr3_aa: CASSVGLGGTDTQYF

v_call: TRBV30
j_call: TRBJ2-5
d_call: -
cdr3_aa: CAWSVFSETQYF

v_call: TRBV4-1
j_call: TRBJ1-2
d_call: TRBD1
cdr3_aa: CASAPTGTGAYGYTF

v_call: TRBV3-1/TRBV3-2
j_call: TRBJ1-3
d_call: -
cdr3_aa: CASSPWTDYSGNTIYF

v_call: TRBV4-1
j_call: TRBJ1-1
d_call: -
cdr3_aa: CASSQGGGGWNTEAFF

v_call: TRBV3-1/TRBV3-2
j_call: TRBJ1-3
d_call: -
cdr3_aa: CASSHGWDTIYF

v_call: TRBV28
j_call: TRBJ2-7
d_call: -
cdr3_aa: CASSWGGRPYEQYF

v_call: TRBV19
j_call: TRBJ1-6
d_call: -
cdr3_aa: CASSMKQGETPLHF

v_call: TRBV18
j_call: TRBJ1-2
d_call: TRBD1
cdr3_aa: CASSPSKGGTGVVGYTF

v_call: TRBV6-5
j_call: TRBJ1-6
d_call: TRBD1
cdr3_aa: CASSPGQANNSPLHF

v_call: TRBV7-8
j_call: TRBJ1-2
d_call: -
cdr3_aa: CASSPGIEWGYGYTF

v_call: TRBV12-3/TRBV12-4
j_call: TRBJ2-1
d_call: -
cdr3_aa: CASSSGRYNEQFF

v_call: TRBV5-1
j_call: TRBJ2-2
d_call: TRBD1
cdr3_aa: CASSVRSGTALRSGELFF

v_call: TRBV28
j_call: TRBJ1-2
d_call: -
cdr3_aa: CASSQFEGPWGGYTF

v_call: TRBV7-8
j_call: TRBJ1-5
d_call: TRBD1
cdr3_aa: CASSLEGRGLNQPQHF

v_call: TRBV10-3
j_call: TRBJ2-5
d_call: -
cdr3_aa: CAISGKLGGAETQYF

v_call: TRBV24-1
j_call: TRBJ1-2
d_call: -
cdr3_aa: CATSDSTTHGYTF

v_call: TRBV25-1
j_call: TRBJ1-4
d_call: -
cdr3_aa: CASSPLGELNEKLFF

v_call: TRBV6-5
j_call: TRBJ2-1
d_call: -
cdr3_aa: CASSPWGYNEQFF

v_call: TRBV11-2
j_call: TRBJ2-3
d_call: TRBD2
cdr3_aa: CASSLESASGPYF

v_call: TRBV19
j_call: TRBJ1-6
d_call: -
cdr3_aa: CASSSARDTDPGSPLHF

v_call: TRBV28
j_call: TRBJ1-1
d_call: -
cdr3_aa: CASKRQRNTEAFF

v_call: TRBV5-8
j_call: TRBJ1-5
d_call: TRBD1
cdr3_aa: CASSRPGQGSNQPQHF

v_call: TRBV7-2
j_call: TRBJ1-6
d_call: TRBD1
cdr3_aa: CASSLLGDRGLNSPLHF

v_call: TRBV29-1
j_call: TRBJ1-2
d_call: -
cdr3_aa: CSVGRGVTAGYTF

v_call: TRBV4-1
j_call: TRBJ1-5
d_call: -
cdr3_aa: CASSQGGMGGRRDQPQHF

v_call: TRBV11-2
j_call: TRBJ2-5
d_call: TRBD2
cdr3_aa: CASSRTSGAETQYF

v_call: TRBV7-8
j_call: TRBJ1-4
d_call: -
cdr3_aa: CASSLGRFNEKLFF

v_call: TRBV2
j_call: TRBJ1-6
d_call: -
cdr3_aa: CASGKESYNSPLHF

v_call: TRBV14
j_call: TRBJ1-2
d_call: -
cdr3_aa: CASSQQGTNYGYTF

v_call: TRBV4-2
j_call: TRBJ1-1
d_call: TRBD1
cdr3_aa: CASSHRQGNTEAFF

v_call: TRBV6-5
j_call: TRBJ1-1
d_call: -
cdr3_aa: CASSYSEGRLNF

v_call: TRBV7-6
j_call: TRBJ2-2
d_call: TRBD2
cdr3_aa: CASSQGTSGGARNGELFF

v_call: TRBV7-2
j_call: TRBJ2-3
d_call: -
cdr3_aa: CASSSLSTDTQYF

v_call: TRBV5-1
j_call: TRBJ2-7
d_call: -
cdr3_aa: CASSLAGDAYEQYF

v_call: TRBV18
j_call: TRBJ2-7
d_call: -
cdr3_aa: CASSPGGGEQYF

v_call: TRBV5-1
j_call: TRBJ1-5
d_call: TRBD1
cdr3_aa: CASSLTGDSNQPQHF

v_call: TRBV5-1
j_call: TRBJ1-1
d_call: -
cdr3_aa: CASSTGALNTEAFF

v_call: TRBV28
j_call: TRBJ1-1
d_call: -
cdr3_aa: CASRAGVASVTEAFF

v_call: TRBV11-2
j_call: TRBJ2-2
d_call: TRBD1
cdr3_aa: CASNWDRNTGELFF

v_call: TRBV6-1
j_call: TRBJ1-1
d_call: -
cdr3_aa: CASSEIGGNTEAFF

v_call: TRBV10-1
j_call: TRBJ2-1
d_call: TRBD1
cdr3_aa: CASSPAFRDRGVNEQFF

v_call: TRBV2
j_call: TRBJ2-5
d_call: TRBD2
cdr3_aa: CASSPPYLAGEGETQYF

v_call: TRBV6-5
j_call: TRBJ1-1
d_call: TRBD1
cdr3_aa: CASSYRGGMNTEAFF

v_call: TRBV1
j_call: TRBJ2-2
d_call: -
cdr3_aa: CTSSQGTSGDTGELFF

v_call: TRBV2
j_call: TRBJ2-7
d_call: -
cdr3_aa: CASSEGRGDYEQYF

v_call: TRBV7-2
j_call: TRBJ2-1
d_call: -
cdr3_aa: CASSLVAGFDNEQFF

v_call: TRBV19
j_call: TRBJ1-1
d_call: -
cdr3_aa: CASSKQEWTEAFF

v_call: TRBV10-2
j_call: TRBJ2-1
d_call: -
cdr3_aa: CASSESGRALYVPYNEQFF

v_call: TRBV18
j_call: TRBJ2-2
d_call: -
cdr3_aa: CASSQEFTGELFF

v_call: TRBV5-1
j_call: TRBJ1-2
d_call: -
cdr3_aa: CASSLGDPDSYGYTF

v_call: TRBV28
j_call: TRBJ2-5
d_call: TRBD2
cdr3_aa: CASSPHLAGGSVTQYF

v_call: TRBV6-1
j_call: TRBJ1-6
d_call: -
cdr3_aa: CASSEGGVGPNNSPLHF

v_call: TRBV6-5
j_call: TRBJ2-7
d_call: TRBD2
cdr3_aa: CASWEGSYEQYF

v_call: TRBV29-1
j_call: TRBJ2-7
d_call: -
cdr3_aa: CSVGTGAYEQYF

v_call: TRBV30
j_call: TRBJ2-2
d_call: -
cdr3_aa: CAWSVRPHTGELFF